This TCR beta chain was sequenced for a study of shared clonotypes between healthy human individuals. Study background: The donor pool was made up of two women and three men aged 18 to 49. The study's findings and limits: Memory subsets had estimated richness that was generally smaller than that of naive subsets. Despite large depth, sorted-subset datasets appeared incompletely sequenced.

Naive CD8 cells lacked CD45RO, underwent positive selection for CCR7 and left out terminally differentiated effector memory CD45RA+ cells. Several immunoSEQ 96-well plates shared each subset's DNA, each plate a replicate. Clones were read by immunoSEQ multiplex PCR, and TCRdb kept only the in-frame ones, dropping some. The profile shows about 2.2 million clones, over 85% of them singletons. For this clone: Its matching antigen is unknown.

The TCR originated in a man younger than 30 in good health. Some clones in this sample may be carry-over from other donors' samples. Source material: naive CD8+ T cells from PBMCs.

CDR3 sequence (DNA): TGCGCCAGCAGCTTGACTAGCGGCCTAACAGATACGCAGTATTTT. This encodes CASSLTSGLTDTQYF. The rearrangement links TRBV5-1 to TRBJ2-3, with 8 bases lining up with TRBD2. The CDR3 is made up of 15 amino acids. V lost 1 base, J lost 3 bases, and 4 bases stayed unmatched. The germline V gene encodes CDR1 SGHRS and CDR2 YFSETQ.